The clone carrying this T cell receptor (beta chain) was seen at least ten times. The data stem from a study of regulatory T cells in long-lasting Graves disease. The CDR3 covers 15 residues. The V gene's germline CDR1 is SGHRS and CDR2 YFSETQ. V was pared by 4 bases and J by 6 bases, with 20 bases between. The time point is: newly diagnosed GD, antithyroid drugs for less than 3 months. The TCR library used RNA extracted from PBMCs. One endocrinology department in Xi'an, China, was where patients came from. Arm-PCR with iRepertoire HTBI primers amplified the CDR3 regions for these TCR beta libraries. TCRdb used MiXCR to reprocess the multiplex PCR reads, holding one entry per CDR3 protein. The data contain some 450,000 distinct CDR3 sequences, about 16% of them singletons. These same records also appear under a second study, on T cells in Graves' hyperthyroidism and ophthalmopathy. That work states: When ophthalmopathy did not progress within 18 months, Graves' hyperthyroidism was considered stable.

The source was peripheral blood mononuclear cells (PBMCs), collected at new diagnosis, from a patient treated with antithyroid drugs. The origin of this receptor is a woman in her twenties or thirties with Graves disease. The genes are TRBV5-1 and TRBJ2-7; D is tentatively TRBD1 or TRBD2 (5 bases each). CDR3: CASSGGWGSGGEQYF. The CDR3 DNA reads TGCGCCAGCAGCGGGGGATGGGGTTCGGGTGGCGAGCAGTACTTC.